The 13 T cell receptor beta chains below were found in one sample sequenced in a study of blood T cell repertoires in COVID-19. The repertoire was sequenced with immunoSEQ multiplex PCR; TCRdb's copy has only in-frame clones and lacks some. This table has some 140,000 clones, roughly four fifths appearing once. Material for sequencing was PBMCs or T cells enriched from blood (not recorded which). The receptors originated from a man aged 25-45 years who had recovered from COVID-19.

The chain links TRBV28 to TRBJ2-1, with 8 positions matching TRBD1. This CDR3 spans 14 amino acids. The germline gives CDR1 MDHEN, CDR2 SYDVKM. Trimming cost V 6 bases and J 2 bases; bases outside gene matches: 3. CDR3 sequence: CASRETGAYNEQFF. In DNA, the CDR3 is TGTGCCAGCAGGGAGACAGGGGCCTACAATGAGCAGTTCTTC.

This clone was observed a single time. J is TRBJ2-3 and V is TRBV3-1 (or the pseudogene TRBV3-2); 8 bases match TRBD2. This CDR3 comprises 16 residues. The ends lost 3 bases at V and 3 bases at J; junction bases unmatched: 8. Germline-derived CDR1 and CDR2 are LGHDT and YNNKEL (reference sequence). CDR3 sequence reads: CASSHKLADNTDTQYF. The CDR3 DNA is TGTGCCAGCAGCCATAAACTAGCGGATAATACAGATACGCAGTATTTT.

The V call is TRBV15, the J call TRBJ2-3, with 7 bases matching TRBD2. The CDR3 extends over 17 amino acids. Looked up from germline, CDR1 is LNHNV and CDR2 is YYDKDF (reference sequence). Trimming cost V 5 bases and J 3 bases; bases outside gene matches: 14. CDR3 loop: CATSRGRLARLTDTQYF. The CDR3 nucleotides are TGTGCCACCAGCCGAGGCCGACTAGCCCGGTTAACAGATACGCAGTATTTT.

The CDR3 region has the DNA TGTGCCAGCAGCGTAGGGGCGGGAGCTAATTACAATGAGCAGTTCTTC. This sequence encodes CASSVGAGANYNEQFF. The chain combines TRBV9 with TRBJ2-1; TRBD2 agrees at 7 bases. The CDR3 consists of 16 residues. Germline CDR1 SGDLS, CDR2 YYNGEE. V shed 0 bases and J 4 bases; nucleotides not matched to a gene: 7.

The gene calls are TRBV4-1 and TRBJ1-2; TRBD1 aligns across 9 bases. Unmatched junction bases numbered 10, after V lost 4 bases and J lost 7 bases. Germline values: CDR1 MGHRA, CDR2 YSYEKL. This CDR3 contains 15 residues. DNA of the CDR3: TGCGCCAGCAGCCCCCTAATGACAGGGGGAGTTGGCTACACCTTC. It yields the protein CASSPLMTGGVGYTF.

The CDR3 DNA sequence: TGTGCCAGCTCACCACCGGGACTAGCGGCACAAGAGACCCAGTACTTC. It is translated as CASSPPGLAAQETQYF. The gene calls are TRBV18 and TRBJ2-5, with 11 bases that match TRBD2. With V trimmed by 0 bases and J by 2 bases, 2 bases remained unmatched. Germline values: CDR1 KGHSH, CDR2 LQKENI. The CDR3 has 16 residues.

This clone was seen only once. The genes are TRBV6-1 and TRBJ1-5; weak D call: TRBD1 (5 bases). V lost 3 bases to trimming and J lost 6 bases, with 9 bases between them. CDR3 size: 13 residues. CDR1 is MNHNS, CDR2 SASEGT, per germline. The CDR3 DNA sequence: TGTGCCAGCAGTGACCAGGGCGGTCAGCCCCAGCATTTT. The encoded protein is CASSDQGGQPQHF.

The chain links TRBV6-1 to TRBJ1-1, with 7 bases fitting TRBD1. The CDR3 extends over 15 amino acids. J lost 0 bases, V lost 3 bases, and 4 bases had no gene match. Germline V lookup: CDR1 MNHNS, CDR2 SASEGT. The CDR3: CASSDPGQLNTEAFF. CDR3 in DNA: TGTGCCAGCAGTGACCCGGGACAGTTGAACACTGAAGCTTTCTTT.

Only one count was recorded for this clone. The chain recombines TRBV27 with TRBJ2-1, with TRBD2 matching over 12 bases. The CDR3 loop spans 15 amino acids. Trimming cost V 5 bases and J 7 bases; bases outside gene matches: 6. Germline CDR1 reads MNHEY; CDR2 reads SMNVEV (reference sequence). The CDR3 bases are TGTGCCAGCAGTAATCGACTAGCGGGAGATAATGAGCAGTTCTTC. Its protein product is CASSNRLAGDNEQFF.

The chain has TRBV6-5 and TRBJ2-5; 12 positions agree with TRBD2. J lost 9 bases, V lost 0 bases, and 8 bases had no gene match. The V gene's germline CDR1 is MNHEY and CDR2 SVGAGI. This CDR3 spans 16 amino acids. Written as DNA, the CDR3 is TGTGCCAGCAGTTACTCCCTAGCGGGAGGGGGCGGGGCCCAGTACTTC. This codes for CASSYSLAGGGGAQYF.

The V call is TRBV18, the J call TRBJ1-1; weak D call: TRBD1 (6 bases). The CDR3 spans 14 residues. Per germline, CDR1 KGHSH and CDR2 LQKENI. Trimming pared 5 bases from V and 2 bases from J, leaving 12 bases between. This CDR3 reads CASSRDNRNTEAFF. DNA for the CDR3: TGTGCCAGCTCAAGGGACAACCGAAACACTGAAGCTTTCTTT.

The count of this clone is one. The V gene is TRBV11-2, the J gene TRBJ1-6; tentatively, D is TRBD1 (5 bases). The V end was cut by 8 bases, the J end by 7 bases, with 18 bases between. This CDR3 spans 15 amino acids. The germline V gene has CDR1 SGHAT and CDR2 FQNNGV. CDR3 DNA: TGTGCCAGCTGCCAGGGAAGGACGATAAATTCACCCCTCCACTTT. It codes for CASCQGRTINSPLHF.

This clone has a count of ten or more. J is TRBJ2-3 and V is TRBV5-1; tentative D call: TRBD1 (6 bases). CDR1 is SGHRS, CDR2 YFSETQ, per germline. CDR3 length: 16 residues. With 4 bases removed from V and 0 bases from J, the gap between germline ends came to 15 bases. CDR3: CASSPTGTPSTDTQYF. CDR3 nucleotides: TGCGCCAGCAGCCCCACGGGGACACCTAGCACAGATACGCAGTATTTT.